This T cell receptor (beta chain) came from a study of blood T cell repertoires in COVID-19. Study details: Spain, Italy and the United States supplied samples that represented acute and convalescent COVID-19. Sources were T cells, B-cell-depleted T cells, or PBMCs; the material itself was cDNA or gDNA.

Germline values: CDR1 MDHEN, CDR2 SYDVKM. This CDR3 has 13 residues. Trimming cost V 2 bases and J 8 bases, with 10 bases left between them. This clone was observed once. As handled by the study authors: Reference gene primer amplification in the assay estimated nucleated cell counts. Clones were sequenced by immunoSEQ multiplex PCR, and TCRdb holds only the in-frame ones, with some missing. That table gives V, J and clone size, and the DNA gave D and trimming. The sample carries 140,000 or so clones, more than 75% recorded once. V usage is TRBV28 and J usage is TRBJ2-1, with D unclear. Material for sequencing was peripheral blood. This sequence was found in a man aged 55 to 70 with acute or convalescent COVID-19. The CDR3 here is CASSLGRVDEQFF. The CDR3 coding sequence is TGTGCCAGCAGTTTAGGTAGAGTCGATGAGCAGTTCTTC.